These T cell receptor beta chains were read from a single sample in a study of vaccination and CD4 T cells after COVID-19. TCRdb ran MiXCR on the PCR reads and lists one entry per CDR3 protein. The sample lists around 12,000 distinct CDR3 sequences; around 61% were seen once. Their recognized antigens are unknown. The sequencing input was CD4+ T cells from blood, cultured in vitro. Receptors originate from a human donor who had recovered from COVID-19. Both conserved end residues are part of each CDR3. D genes are given only for firm matches. Expanded clones are given a class, and other clones once, few, many or no size at all.

clone_size d_call j_call v_call cdr3_nt cdr3_aa
. TRBD1 TRBJ1-1 TRBV7-9 TGTGCCAGCAGCCTAAACAGGGGGAGGGAAGCTTTCTTT CASSLNRGREAFF
. TRBD1 TRBJ1-5 TRBV20-1 TGCAGTGCTAGCCCGATGGACAGGCCGATAAACAATCAGCCCCAGCATTTT CSASPMDRPINNQPQHF
. . TRBJ1-5 TRBV28 TGTGCCAGCAGATGGGGCGCCGGGGGTAGTAATCAGCCCCAGCATTTT CASRWGAGGSNQPQHF
. TRBD2 TRBJ2-7 TRBV7-9 TGTGCCAGCAGCTGGGACTACTCCTACGAGCAGTACTTC CASSWDYSYEQYF
. . TRBJ2-5 TRBV2 TGTGCCAGCAGTGCGGTGGGCCACTTGGCGAAGACCCAGTACTTC CASSAVGHLAKTQYF
few TRBD2 TRBJ2-7 TRBV6-1 TGTGCCAGCAGTGAGCGGGAGACCTACGAGCAGTACTTC CASSERETYEQYF
. . TRBJ2-5 TRBV19 TGTGCCAGTCGCCGACAGGGAGGGGGAGAGACCCAGTACTTC CASRRQGGGETQYF
. . TRBJ1-6 TRBV11-2 TGTGCCAGCACTGTAAGCCGGGACGCTCTAAATTCACCCCTCCACTTT CASTVSRDALNSPLHF
. TRBD2 TRBJ2-3 TRBV7-8 TGTGCCAGCAGCTTATCACTAGCGTCAGATACGCAGTATTTT CASSLSLASDTQYF
few . TRBJ2-1 TRBV20-1 TGCAGTGCTATAGACACTACTAATGAGCAGTTCTTC CSAIDTTNEQFF
. TRBD2 TRBJ2-7 TRBV5-4 TGTGCCAGCAGCTGGTTGACTAGCCACGAGCAGTACTTC CASSWLTSHEQYF
few . TRBJ2-1 TRBV21-1 TGTGCCAGCAGCAAAGGGACTAGAAGGTACAATGAGCAGTTCTTC CASSKGTRRYNEQFF
. TRBD2 TRBJ2-3 TRBV7-9 TGTGCCAGCAGCACCACCCGGGCGGGAGGGGCCACAGATACGCAGTATTTT CASSTTRAGGATDTQYF
. TRBD2 TRBJ2-7 TRBV7-2 TGTGCCAGCAGCTTAGGGACTAGCGGGAGACTTTGGGAGCAGTACTTC CASSLGTSGRLWEQYF
. TRBD1 TRBJ1-1 TRBV19 TGTGCCAGTAGTATCATCGGACAGGAGAGTATGAACACTGAAGCTTTCTTT CASSIIGQESMNTEAFF
. . TRBJ1-3 TRBV7-2 TGTGCCAGCAGCTTAGATTGGGGGAGCTCTGGAAACACCATATATTTT CASSLDWGSSGNTIYF
. TRBD1 TRBJ2-5 TRBV25-1 TGTGCCAGCAGTGACTGGACAGGGGGCGCAGAGACCCAGTACTTC CASSDWTGGAETQYF
. TRBD2 TRBJ2-3 TRBV6-2/TRBV6-3 TGTGCCAGCAGCCCAGCTAGCGGGAGACCCCGCACAGATACGCAGTATTTT CASSPASGRPRTDTQYF
once TRBD2 TRBJ2-5 TRBV6-1 TGTGCCAGCAGTGGGCTAGCGGGAACCCAAGAGACCCAGTACTTC CASSGLAGTQETQYF
. TRBD2 TRBJ2-1 TRBV5-1 TGCGCCAGCAGCGGACTAGCGGGAGTGAATGAGCAGTTCTTC CASSGLAGVNEQFF
few . TRBJ1-5 TRBV2 TGTGCCTCGTCGAACAGTTATAGCAATCAGCCCCAGCATTTT CASSNSYSNQPQHF
few . TRBJ1-5 TRBV6-1 TGTGCCAGCAGCGGACACGTCCCCTTCCCCAATCAGCCCCAGCATTTT CASSGHVPFPNQPQHF
. . TRBJ1-6 TRBV4-1 TGCGCCAGCAGCCAAGGGGTCCTGGGGGAAGGTAATTCACCCCTCCACTTT CASSQGVLGEGNSPLHF
. TRBD1 TRBJ2-7 TRBV5-1 TGCGCCAGCAGCTTGACCGGACAGGAGTACGAGCAGTACTTC CASSLTGQEYEQYF
few TRBD1 TRBJ1-5 TRBV2 TGTGCCAGCAGTAACAGGGGGCCCAATCAGCCCCAGCATTTT CASSNRGPNQPQHF
. TRBD1 TRBJ2-5 TRBV7-2 TGTGCCAGCAGCCAAGGCTGGACAGGGGGGCAAGAGACCCAGTACTTC CASSQGWTGGQETQYF
few . TRBJ2-3 TRBV6-2/TRBV6-3 TGTGCCAGCAGTCCCTACACAGATACGCAGTATTTT CASSPYTDTQYF
. . TRBJ2-3 TRBV20-1 TGCAGTGCTATAACAGGGTGGAGAGCAGATACGCAGTATTTT CSAITGWRADTQYF
. . TRBJ1-1 TRBV7-9 TGTGCCAGCAGCTTAGTTACCGGGAGGAACACTGAAGCTTTCTTT CASSLVTGRNTEAFF
. TRBD1 TRBJ2-3 TRBV9 TGTGCCAGCAGCAGAGGGACAGGGGAGTTATCAGATACGCAGTATTTT CASSRGTGELSDTQYF
once . TRBJ1-1 TRBV5-1 TGCGCCAGCAGCCTCGGGACTGAGAACACTGAAGCTTTCTTT CASSLGTENTEAFF
. . TRBJ2-7 TRBV19 TGTGTCAGTAGTTCCCTTGACTCTCACGAGCAGTACTTC CVSSSLDSHEQYF
. TRBD1 TRBJ1-6 TRBV5-1 TGCGCCAGCAGGTGGACAGGGTCGAGCTCCTATAATTCACCCCTCCACTTT CASRWTGSSSYNSPLHF
few . TRBJ1-5 TRBV12-3/TRBV12-4 TGTGCCAGCAGTCCCGGTAATCAGCCCCAGCATTTT CASSPGNQPQHF
. . TRBJ2-5 TRBV20-1 TGCAGTGCTAGAGATCCCACGCAGCTCCAAGAGACCCAGTACTTC CSARDPTQLQETQYF
. TRBD1 TRBJ1-2 TRBV12-3/TRBV12-4 TGTGCCAGCAGTTGGACAGGGGGCGGTTATGGCTACACCTTC CASSWTGGGYGYTF
once TRBD2 TRBJ2-5 TRBV7-2 TGTGCCAGCAGCCAAGGGCGCGGGAGGGTGATCGGAGAGACCCAGTACTTC CASSQGRGRVIGETQYF